These 7 T cell receptor beta chains were sequenced from one sample in a study of blood T cells in healthy people across ages. Primers used in a second PCR of roughly 7 to 12 cycles were a sample-barcoded 5' primer and a J-beta primer mix. TCRdb reprocessed the 5' RACE reads via MiXCR and lists one record per CDR3 protein. The profile covers hundreds of thousands of distinct CDR3 sequences, with under 45% appearing a single time and 15% to 25% taken by the ten largest. Sample: blood. Receptor source: a man in his 60s in good health.

This rearrangement joins TRBV3-1 to TRBJ2-3, with 7 bases fitting TRBD1. This CDR3 has 12 residues. J lost 6 bases, V lost 7 bases, and 4 bases had no gene match. Per the germline V gene, CDR1 is LGHDT and CDR2 is YNNKEL (reference sequence). The CDR3 protein is CASIQDRDTQYF. The CDR3 nucleotides read TGTGCCAGCATCCAGGACAGGGATACGCAGTATTTT.

The chain links TRBV6-1 to TRBJ2-7, with 7 bases that match TRBD1. CDR3 length: 12 amino acids. Germline V lookup: CDR1 MNHNS, CDR2 SASEGT. Trimming cost V 8 bases and J 7 bases; bases outside gene matches: 8. This CDR3 is CASATGIGEQYF. The DNA of the CDR3 is TGTGCCAGCGCGACAGGGATTGGGGAGCAGTACTTC.

The CDR3 nucleotides are TGTGCCAGCAGTTTCCGGACTAGCGGGGGCCTAAACAATGAGCAGTTCTTC. This sequence encodes CASSFRTSGGLNNEQFF. J is TRBJ2-1 and V is TRBV12-3 or TRBV12-4, with 13 positions matching TRBD2. V lost 3 bases and J lost 5; bases outside the gene matches: 7. This CDR3 region has 17 residues.

This chain uses TRBV21-1 with TRBJ2-5; the table names TRBD2, a call not compared with the DNA. TRBV21-1 has pseudogene status. This CDR3 spans 17 amino acids. Here the CDR3 reads CASLAGPRTSYQETQYF. The CDR3 bases are TGTGCCAGCTTGGCGGGTCCTCGGACTTCGTACCAAGAGACCCAGTACTTC.

V usage is TRBV5-1 and J usage is TRBJ2-3, with TRBD1 as a possible D gene (5 bases). CDR3 length equals 15 residues. Germline V lookup: CDR1 SGHRS, CDR2 YFSETQ. Trimming removed 5 bases at V and 3 bases at J, with 16 bases between. DNA for the CDR3: TGCGCCAGCAGACTTCAGGGTTTGGGAACAGATACGCAGTATTTT. Residues: CASRLQGLGTDTQYF.

This rearrangement joins TRBV30 to TRBJ2-7, with TRBD1 matching over 8 bases. The CDR3 has 13 residues. Per germline, CDR1 GTSNPN and CDR2 SVGIG (reference sequence). Trimming removed 1 base from V and 3 bases from J; junction bases left unmatched: 2. Here the CDR3 reads CAWSGGQGYEQYF. The CDR3 DNA reads TGTGCCTGGAGTGGCGGACAGGGCTACGAGCAGTACTTC. The variable domain in full, with the rest retrieved from reference TRBV30 and TRBJ2-7, is SQTIHQWPATLVQPVGSPLSLECTVEGTSNPNLYWYRQAAGRGLQLLFYSVGIGQISSEVPQNLSASRPQDRQFILSSKKLLLSDSGFYLCAWSGGQGYEQYFGPGTRLTVT.

The chain links TRBV7-2 to TRBJ2-7; 7 bases line up with TRBD1. The J call is in doubt because the DNA end fits TRBJ2-5 better. Germline V lookup: CDR1 SGHTA, CDR2 FQGNSA. The CDR3 sequence is 13 residues long. CDR3 nucleotide sequence: TGTGCCAGCAAAAGGGGGCCCCAAGAGACCCAGTACTTC. As protein: CASKRGPQETQYF.